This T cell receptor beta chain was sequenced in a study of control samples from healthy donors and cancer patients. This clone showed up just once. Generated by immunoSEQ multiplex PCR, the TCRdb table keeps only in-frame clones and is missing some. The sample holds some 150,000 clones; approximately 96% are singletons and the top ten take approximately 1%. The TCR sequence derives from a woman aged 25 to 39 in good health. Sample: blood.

CDR3: CASSLAWQEQFF. DNA for the CDR3: TGTGCCAGCAGCTTAGCCTGGCAAGAGCAGTTCTTC. This rearrangement joins TRBV11-2 to TRBJ2-1; no definite D call. Germline V gene data show CDR1 as SGHAT and CDR2 as FQNNGV. The V end lost 1 base, the J end lost 10 bases, and 8 bases lay between the germline ends. The CDR3 contains 12 residues.